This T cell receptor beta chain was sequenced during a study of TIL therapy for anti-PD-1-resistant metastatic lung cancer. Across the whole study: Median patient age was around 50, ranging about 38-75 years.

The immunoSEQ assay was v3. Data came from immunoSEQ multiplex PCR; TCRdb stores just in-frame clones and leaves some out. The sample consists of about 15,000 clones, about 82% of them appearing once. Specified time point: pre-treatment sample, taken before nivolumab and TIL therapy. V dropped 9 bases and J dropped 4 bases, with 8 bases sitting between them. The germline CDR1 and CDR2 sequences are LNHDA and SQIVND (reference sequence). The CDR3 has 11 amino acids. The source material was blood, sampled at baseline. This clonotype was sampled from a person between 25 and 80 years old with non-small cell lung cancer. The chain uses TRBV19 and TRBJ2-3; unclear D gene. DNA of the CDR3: TGTGCCAGCCGTAACGCAGATACGCAGTATTTT. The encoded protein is CASRNADTQYF. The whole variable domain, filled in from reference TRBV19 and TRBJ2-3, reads DGGITQSPKYLFRKEGQNVTLSCEQNLNHDAMYWYRQDPGQGLRLIYYSQIVNDFQKGDIAEGYSVSREKKESFPLTVTSAQKNPTAFYLCASRNADTQYFGPGTRLTVL.